Listed here are 5 T cell receptor beta chains from one sample, sequenced in a study of blood T cell repertoires in COVID-19 (dated by TCRdb to the early 2020s). Library preparation was by the immunoSEQ multiplex PCR assay. TCRdb took over this immuneACCESS table, retaining in-frame rearrangements with V and J assigned. Such tables are incomplete; in checked studies, under half of the missing clones stem from an unresolved V gene, and the remainder is unexplained. This sample gives 50,000 to 80,000 clones in total; roughly four fifths of them show up just once. 5% to 5.5% of the sample is in the top ten clones. The material sequenced was peripheral blood. The receptors were gathered from a human donor in a cohort sampled during active COVID-19.

This clone appeared a single time. The gene calls are TRBV7-8 and TRBJ2-1, with D hard to call. CDR3 size: 17 residues. From germline, CDR1 is SGHVS and CDR2 FQNEAQ. The ends were cut back, 5 bases at V and 0 bases at J, with 17 bases in the middle. The CDR3 DNA reads TGTGCCAGCAGCGTAAAGCAGGCCCTGAGCTCCTACAATGAGCAGTTCTTC. Protein product: CASSVKQALSSYNEQFF.

The chain carries TRBV10-2 and TRBJ2-5, with a tentative D call TRBD1 (5 bases). Deletions cut 2 bases from V and 4 bases from J, with 8 bases between. The germline V gene has CDR1 WSHSY and CDR2 SAAADI. The CDR3 sequence is 13 residues long. The CDR3 DNA sequence: TGCGCCAGCAGTGAGCAGGGATCAGAGACCCAGTACTTC. Encoded protein: CASSEQGSETQYF.

This clone has just one count. The V call is TRBV20-1, the J call TRBJ2-5; TRBD2 agrees at 9 bases. The V and J ends lost 3 bases and 7 bases, in that order; junction bases with no gene match: 9. CDR1 DFQATT and CDR2 SNEGSKA come from the germline V gene (reference sequence). The CDR3 runs to 14 residues. CDR3 DNA: TGCAGTGCTAGTTCGTCTGCGGGGGGGTCGACCCAGTACTTC. Encoded protein: CSASSSAGGSTQYF.

The chain uses TRBV28 and TRBJ1-6; 7 bases agree with TRBD1. From germline, CDR1 is MDHEN and CDR2 SYDVKM. The CDR3 consists of 16 residues. V was pared by 6 bases and J by 8 bases, with 13 bases of the junction left unmatched. CDR3 residues: CASSPNLLGGHSPLHF. For the CDR3, the DNA is TGTGCCAGCAGCCCCAATTTGCTAGGGGGCCATTCACCCCTCCACTTT.

The rearrangement uses TRBV7-9 and TRBJ2-3; D gene unclear. The CDR3 is made up of 13 amino acids. V was clipped by 5 bases and J by 6 bases, with 12 bases between them. The germline CDR1 and CDR2 sequences are SEHNR and FQNEAQ (reference sequence). CDR3 in DNA: TGTGCCAGCAGCGGCTCGTTTTTGGATACGCAGTATTTT. Amino acid sequence: CASSGSFLDTQYF. Supplemented by reference TRBV7-9 and TRBJ2-3, the full variable domain reads DTGVSQNPRHKITKRGQNVTFRCDPISEHNRLYWYRQTLGQGPEFLTYFQNEAQLEKSRLLSDRFSAERPKGSFSTLEIQRTEQGDSAMYLCASSGSFLDTQYFGPGTRLTVL.